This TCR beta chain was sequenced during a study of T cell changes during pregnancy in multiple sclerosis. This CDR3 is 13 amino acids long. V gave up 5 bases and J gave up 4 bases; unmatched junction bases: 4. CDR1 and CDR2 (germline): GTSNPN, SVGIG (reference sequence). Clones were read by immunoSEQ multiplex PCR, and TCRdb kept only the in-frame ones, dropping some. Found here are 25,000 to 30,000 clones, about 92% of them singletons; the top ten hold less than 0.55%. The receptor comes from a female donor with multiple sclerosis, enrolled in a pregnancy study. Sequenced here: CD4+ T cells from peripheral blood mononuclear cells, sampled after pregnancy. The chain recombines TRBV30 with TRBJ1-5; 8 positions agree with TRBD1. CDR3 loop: CAWAQGGNQPQHF. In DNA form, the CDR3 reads TGTGCCTGGGCACAGGGGGGAAATCAGCCCCAGCATTTT. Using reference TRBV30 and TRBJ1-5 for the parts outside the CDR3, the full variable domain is SQTIHQWPATLVQPVGSPLSLECTVEGTSNPNLYWYRQAAGRGLQLLFYSVGIGQISSEVPQNLSASRPQDRQFILSSKKLLLSDSGFYLCAWAQGGNQPQHFGDGTRLSIL.